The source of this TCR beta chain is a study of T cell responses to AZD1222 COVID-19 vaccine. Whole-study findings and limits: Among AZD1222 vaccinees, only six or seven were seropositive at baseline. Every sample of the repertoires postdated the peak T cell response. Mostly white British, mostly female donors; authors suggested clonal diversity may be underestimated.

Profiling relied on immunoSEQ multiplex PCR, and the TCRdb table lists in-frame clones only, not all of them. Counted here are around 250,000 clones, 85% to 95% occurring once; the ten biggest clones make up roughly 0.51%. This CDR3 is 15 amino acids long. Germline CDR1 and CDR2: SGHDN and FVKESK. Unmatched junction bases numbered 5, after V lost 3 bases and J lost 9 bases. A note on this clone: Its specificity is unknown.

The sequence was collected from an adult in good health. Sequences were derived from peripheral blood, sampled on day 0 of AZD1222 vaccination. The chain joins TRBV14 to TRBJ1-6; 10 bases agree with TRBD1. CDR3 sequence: CASSHVGTGVSPLHF. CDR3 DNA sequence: TGTGCCAGCAGCCATGTCGGGACAGGGGTTTCACCCCTCCACTTT.